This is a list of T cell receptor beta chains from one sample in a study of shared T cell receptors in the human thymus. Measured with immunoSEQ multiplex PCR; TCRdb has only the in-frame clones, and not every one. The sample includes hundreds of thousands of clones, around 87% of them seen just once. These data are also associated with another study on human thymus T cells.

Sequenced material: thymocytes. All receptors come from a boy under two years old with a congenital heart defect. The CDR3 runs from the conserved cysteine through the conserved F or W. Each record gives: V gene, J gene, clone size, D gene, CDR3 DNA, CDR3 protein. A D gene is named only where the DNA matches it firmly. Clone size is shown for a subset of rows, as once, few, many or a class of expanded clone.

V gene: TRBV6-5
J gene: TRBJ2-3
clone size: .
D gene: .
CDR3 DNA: TGTGCCAGCAGGCCGTACCTAGCAGATACGCAGTATTTT
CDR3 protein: CASRPYLADTQYF

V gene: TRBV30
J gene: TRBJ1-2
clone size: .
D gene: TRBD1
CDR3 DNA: TGTGCCTGGAGGGGACAGGGGGCGGATGGCTACACCTTC
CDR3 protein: CAWRGQGADGYTF

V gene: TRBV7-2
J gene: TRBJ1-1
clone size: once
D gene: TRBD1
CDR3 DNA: TGTGCCAGCAGCCGACGGGGACAGGGGGGAAGAGACACTGAAGCTTTCTTT
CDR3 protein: CASSRRGQGGRDTEAFF

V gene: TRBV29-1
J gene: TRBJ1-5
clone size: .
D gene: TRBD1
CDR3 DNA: TGCAGCTACCACAGGGGCGAGAGCAATCAGCCCCAGCATTTT
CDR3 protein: CSYHRGESNQPQHF

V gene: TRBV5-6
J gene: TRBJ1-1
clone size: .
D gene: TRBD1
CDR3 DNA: TGTGCCAGCACCCCAAGAGGACAGGTTCGAGACACTGAAGCTTTCTTT
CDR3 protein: CASTPRGQVRDTEAFF

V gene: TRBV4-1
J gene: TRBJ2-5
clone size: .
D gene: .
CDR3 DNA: TGCGCCAGCAGCCAAGTTCAGGGGGACTTAAGGACTAGCCTTCGCGAGACCCAGTACTTC
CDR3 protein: CASSQVQGDLRTSLRETQYF

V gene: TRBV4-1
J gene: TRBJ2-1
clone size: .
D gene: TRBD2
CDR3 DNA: TGCGCCAGCAGCCAATTCGGACGGGGGGGACCTGGGTATGAGCAGTTCTTC
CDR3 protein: CASSQFGRGGPGYEQFF

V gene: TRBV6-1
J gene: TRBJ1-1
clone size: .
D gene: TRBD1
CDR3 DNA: TGTGCCAGCAGTGCACCTGACAGGGACACTGAAGCTTTCTTT
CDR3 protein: CASSAPDRDTEAFF

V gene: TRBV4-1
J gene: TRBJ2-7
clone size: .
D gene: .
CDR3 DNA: TGCGCCAGCAGCCAACGGCAGGGGACCTACGAGCAGTACTTC
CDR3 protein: CASSQRQGTYEQYF

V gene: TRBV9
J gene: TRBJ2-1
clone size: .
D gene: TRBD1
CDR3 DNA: TGTGCCAGCAGCAAGGGACAGGGGGTCTACAATGAGCAGTTCTTC
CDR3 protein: CASSKGQGVYNEQFF

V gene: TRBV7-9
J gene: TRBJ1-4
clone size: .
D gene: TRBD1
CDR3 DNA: TGTGCCAGCAGCTGTCCGGGACAGGGAACTGAAAAACTGTTTTTT
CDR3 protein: CASSCPGQGTEKLFF

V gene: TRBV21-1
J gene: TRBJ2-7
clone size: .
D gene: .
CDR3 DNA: TGTGCCAGCAGCAAAAAAACTAGGGTAACTACTACCTACGAGCAGTACTTC
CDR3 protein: CASSKKTRVTTTYEQYF

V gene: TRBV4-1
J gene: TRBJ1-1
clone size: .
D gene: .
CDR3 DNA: TGCGCCAGCAGCCAAGATCTGGGCGCTGAAGCTTTCTTT
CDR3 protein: CASSQDLGAEAFF

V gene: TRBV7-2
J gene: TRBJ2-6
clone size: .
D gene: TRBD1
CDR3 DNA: TGTGCCAGCAGCTTAGGGGGACAGGGGATGCGGGCCAACGTCCTGACTTTC
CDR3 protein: CASSLGGQGMRANVLTF

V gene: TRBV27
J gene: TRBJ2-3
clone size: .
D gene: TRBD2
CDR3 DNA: TGTGCCAGCAGTTTAGTACTAGCGGGGGGCCACACAGATACGCAGTATTTT
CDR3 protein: CASSLVLAGGHTDTQYF

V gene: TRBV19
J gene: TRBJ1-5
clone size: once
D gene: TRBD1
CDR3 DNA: TGTGCCAGTAGTAAGGGGGCAGCGAGACAGCCCCAGCATTTT
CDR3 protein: CASSKGAARQPQHF

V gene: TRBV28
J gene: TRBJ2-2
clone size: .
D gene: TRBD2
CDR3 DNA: TGTGCCAGCAGTTTAGGGAAGCGGGAGGGCCGCGGGGAGCTGTTTTTT
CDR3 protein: CASSLGKREGRGELFF

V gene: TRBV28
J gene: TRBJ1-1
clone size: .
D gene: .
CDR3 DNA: TGTGCCAGCAGTGCTATGGTGAACACTGAAGCTTTCTTT
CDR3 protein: CASSAMVNTEAFF

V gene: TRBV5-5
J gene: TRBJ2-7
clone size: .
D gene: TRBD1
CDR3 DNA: TGTGCCAGCAGAACTCGGACAGGGTGCTACGAGCAGTACTTC
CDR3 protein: CASRTRTGCYEQYF